This T cell receptor (beta chain) derives from a study of identical twins. About this clonotype itself: The antigen is not known. One junction end disagrees with the germline gene, perhaps due to a read error.

CDR1 is SGHRS and CDR2 is YFSETQ in the germline V gene. The CDR3 sequence is 14 residues long. Findings and limits, study-wide: Excess low generation probability was seen in twin-shared out-of-frame alpha sequences.

TCRdb recomputed calls from the 5' RACE reads with MiXCR, one row per CDR3 protein. The sample shows more than 1.5 million distinct CDR3 sequences, around a third of them seen only once. Sequencing used cord blood. The clonotype was recovered from a newborn girl in good health. The V call is TRBV5-1, the J call TRBJ1-1; a weak D match, TRBD1 (6 bases). The CDR3 here is CAGSFSGQNTEAFF. CDR3 sequence (DNA): TGCGCCGGCAGCTTTTCGGGACAGAACACTGAAGCTTTCTTT.